The 16 T cell receptor beta chains presented below share a single source sample, sequenced in a study of cytomegalovirus exposure and HLA in healthy donors. 13 Jbeta primers and 60 Vbeta primers were used for the PCR. Only in-frame clones appear in the TCRdb table, and some are missing; sequencing was by immunoSEQ multiplex PCR. The profile shows about 140,000 clones, about 80% of them singletons. The sequenced material came from PBMCs. The receptors here all came from an older woman in good health and CMV-seropositive.

This rearrangement joins TRBV19 to TRBJ2-3, with TRBD2 as a possible D gene (5 bases). The V gene's germline CDR1 is LNHDA and CDR2 SQIVND (reference sequence). V shed 6 bases and J shed 6 bases, with 10 bases lying between them. The CDR3 loop spans 12 amino acids. The DNA of the CDR3 is TGTGCCAGTAGCTCTCGAGGGGATACGCAGTATTTT. It codes for CASSSRGDTQYF.

This chain connects TRBV7-9 to TRBJ1-1; no clear D gene. Germline V gene lookup returns CDR1 SEHNR and CDR2 FQNEAQ (reference sequence). The length of the CDR3 is 13 residues. Trimming shortened V by 3 bases and J by 1 base, and 6 bases separated the two germline ends. CDR3 coding DNA: TGTGCCAGCAGCTTGACAAGGAACACTGAAGCTTTCTTT. Translating gives CASSLTRNTEAFF.

The chain couples TRBV7-9 to TRBJ2-7; TRBD2 agrees at 10 bases. With 6 bases clipped from V and 3 bases from J, the junction kept 5 bases outside the gene matches. The CDR3 loop spans 14 amino acids. Germline V gene lookup returns CDR1 SEHNR and CDR2 FQNEAQ (reference sequence). Here the CDR3 reads CASSETSGFYEQYF. The DNA of the CDR3 is TGTGCCAGCAGTGAGACTAGCGGGTTCTACGAGCAGTACTTC.

The gene calls are TRBV18 and TRBJ2-1; D might be TRBD2 (5 bases). Trimming cost V 6 bases and J 9 bases, with 15 bases left between them. The CDR3 has 13 amino acids. Per the germline V gene, CDR1 is KGHSH and CDR2 is LQKENI. The CDR3 DNA reads TGTGCCAGCTCCACAGAGGACTTGGGTGAGCAGTTCTTC. Encoded protein: CASSTEDLGEQFF.

This clone was observed a few times. V and J are TRBV6-5 and TRBJ2-1, with TRBD2 matching 7 bases. This CDR3 is built from 15 residues. Trimming removed 7 bases from V and 3 bases from J; junction bases left unmatched: 9. From germline, CDR1 is MNHEY and CDR2 SVGAGI. The CDR3 is CASTGSGINYNEQFF. The CDR3, as DNA: TGTGCCAGCACCGGGAGCGGGATAAACTACAATGAGCAGTTCTTC.

The V and J genes are TRBV5-1 and TRBJ1-1; a weak D match, TRBD1 (5 bases). Per germline, CDR1 SGHRS and CDR2 YFSETQ. V dropped 4 bases and J dropped 1 base, with 23 bases sitting between them. The CDR3 extends over 18 amino acids. CDR3 sequence reads: CASSLPRDGHTSNTEAFF. The CDR3 DNA is TGCGCCAGCAGCCTGCCGCGGGACGGACATACCTCGAACACTGAAGCTTTCTTT.

This chain uses TRBV29-1 with TRBJ1-1; no definite D call. V dropped 7 bases and J dropped 3 bases, with 9 bases sitting between them. Germline assignment: CDR1 SQVTM and CDR2 ANQGSEA. CDR3 size: 11 residues. This CDR3 reads CSAERYTEAFF. In DNA form, the CDR3 reads TGCAGCGCCGAGAGGTACACTGAAGCTTTCTTT. The full variable domain, completed using reference TRBV29-1 and TRBJ1-1, is SAVISQKPSRDICQRGTSLTIQCQVDSQVTMMFWYRQQPGQSLTLIATANQGSEATYESGFVIDKFPISRPNLTFSTLTVSNMSPEDSSIYLCSAERYTEAFFGQGTRLTVV.

The V call is TRBV7-2, the J call TRBJ1-1, with TRBD1 matching 7 bases. The junction had 5 bases not matched to a gene; V was cut back by 5 bases and J by 2 bases. Looked up from germline, CDR1 is SGHTA and CDR2 is FQGNSA. The CDR3 contains 14 residues. CDR3 protein: CASSRRDRNTEAFF. CDR3 coding DNA: TGTGCCAGCAGCCGCCGGGACAGAAACACTGAAGCTTTCTTT. Full variable domain (outside the CDR3, taken from reference TRBV7-2 and TRBJ1-1): GAGVSQSPSNKVTEKGKDVELRCDPISGHTALYWYRQSLGQGLEFLIYFQGNSAPDKSGLPSDRFSAERTGGSVSTLTIQRTQQEDSAVYLCASSRRDRNTEAFFGQGTRLTVV.

The chain uses TRBV23-1 and TRBJ2-1, with D possibly TRBD2 on 6 matching bases. TRBV23-1 qualifies as an ORF whose function is uncertain. The CDR3 has 14 residues. V dropped 2 bases and J dropped 2 bases, with 7 bases sitting between them. This CDR3 is CASSQAGTYNEQFF. The CDR3 nucleotides read TGCGCCAGCAGTCAAGCGGGAACCTACAATGAGCAGTTCTTC.

The rearrangement links TRBV28 to TRBJ2-7; 7 positions match TRBD1. This CDR3 is 14 amino acids long. Losses at the gene ends were 8 bases for V and 4 bases for J; bases not matched to a gene: 11. The germline V gene encodes CDR1 MDHEN and CDR2 SYDVKM. The DNA for the CDR3 is TGTGCCAGCCTCCCCCCAGGGGGACCTTACGAGCAGTACTTC. Protein: CASLPPGGPYEQYF.

The chain has TRBV4-1 and TRBJ2-5; perhaps TRBD1 as D (6 bases). Near its end, the DNA agrees better with TRBJ2-7, so the J call may be wrong. The length of the CDR3 is 15 residues. Germline V CDR1 and CDR2: MGHRA, YSYEKL. Here the CDR3 reads CASSQARGRGYEQYF. The CDR3 DNA follows: TGCGCCAGCAGCCAGGCCCGGGGCAGGGGATACGAGCAGTACTTC.

The V gene is TRBV25-1, the J gene TRBJ2-3; the D is unclear. Trimming removed 6 bases at V and 2 bases at J, with 3 bases between. The CDR3 loop spans 11 amino acids. Per germline, CDR1 MGHDK and CDR2 SYGVNS. The CDR3 region has the DNA TGTGCCAGCAGCCTCACAGATACGCAGTATTTT. Protein product: CASSLTDTQYF.

This chain uses TRBV30 with TRBJ2-3, with D possibly matching TRBD2 (5 bases). Between the trimmed V and J ends, which lost 2 bases and 0 bases, there was a span of 12 bases. The CDR3 runs to 15 residues. CDR1 is GTSNPN, CDR2 SVGIG, per germline (reference sequence). CDR3 nucleotides: TGTGCCTGGAGTAAGCGCTCGGGGAGCACAGATACGCAGTATTTT. Protein sequence: CAWSKRSGSTDTQYF.

This clone has only a few counts. In nucleotides, the CDR3 is TGTGCCAGCAGCCGACAGGGGGCAAGCACAGATACGCAGTATTTT. Translated, it gives CASSRQGASTDTQYF. The chain combines TRBV27 with TRBJ2-3; 10 bases line up with TRBD1. The CDR3 has 15 residues. V lost 6 bases, J lost 0 bases, and 3 bases stayed unmatched. The germline gives CDR1 MNHEY, CDR2 SMNVEV (reference sequence).

The rearrangement joins TRBV7-2 to TRBJ1-5; 8 nucleotides agree with TRBD1. This CDR3 is 13 amino acids long. CDR1 and CDR2 (germline): SGHTA, FQGNSA. V lost 5 bases and J lost 4; bases outside the gene matches: 1. The chain's CDR3 is CASSRTGNQPQHF. DNA for the CDR3: TGTGCCAGCAGCCGGACAGGGAATCAGCCCCAGCATTTT.

The CDR3 loop reads CASSFDLQETQYF. The CDR3 DNA reads as TGTGCCAGCAGCTTTGACTTACAAGAGACCCAGTACTTC. The chain couples TRBV5-6 to TRBJ2-5; no reliable D call. CDR1 and CDR2 (germline): SGHDT, YYEEEE. This CDR3 contains 13 residues. V was shortened by 2 bases and J by 2 bases, with 7 bases between the two germline ends.